This TCR beta chain was recovered during a study of technical replicates of blood from several donors. The CDR3 has 13 amino acids. CDR1 and CDR2 (germline): SQVTM, ANQGSEA. V lost 7 bases and J lost 5, with 17 bases in between. Clones were read by immunoSEQ multiplex PCR, and TCRdb kept only the in-frame ones, dropping some. The top ten clones hold 3.5% to 4% of a sample with tens of thousands of clones, approximately 78% of them seen once. The V and J genes are TRBV29-1 and TRBJ2-5; a possible D gene is TRBD2 (7 bases). The clonotype comes from a human donor in good health. Some clones in this sample may be carry-over from other donors' samples. The sequenced sample consisted of PBMCs. The CDR3 region has the DNA TGCAGCGCCGACCCCAGGGGAGGGGAGACCCAGTACTTC. Its translation is CSADPRGGETQYF.